The next 6 T cell receptor beta chains were all read from a single sample in a study of blood T cells in healthy people across ages. Primers used in a second PCR of roughly 6 to 12 cycles were a sample-barcoded 5' primer and a J-beta primer mix. TCRdb analysed the 5' RACE reads with MiXCR anew, one entry per CDR3 protein. Of 590,000 or so distinct CDR3 sequences in the sample, roughly 31% were seen once. Sequenced material: blood. Receptors originate from a woman older than 75 in good health.

This clonotype has only a few counts. V gene TRBV30 combines with J gene TRBJ2-7; 14 bases agree with TRBD2. The CDR3 sequence is 17 residues long. In germline, CDR1 is GTSNPN, CDR2 SVGIG (reference sequence). J gave up 7 bases and V 3 bases, and 14 bases lay outside the gene matches. In nucleotides, the CDR3 is TGTGCCTGGAGCATGCCATGGACTAGCGGGGGGCACAATGAGCAGTACTTC. Amino acid sequence: CAWSMPWTSGGHNEQYF.

This clonotype was picked up a small number of times. This chain joins TRBV6-6 and TRBJ2-5, with a weak D call TRBD1 (7 bases). V dropped 6 bases and J dropped 1 base, with 18 bases sitting between them. The CDR3 length is 16 residues. Per germline, CDR1 MNHNY and CDR2 SVGAGI (reference sequence). CDR3 loop: CASSPGGQQLQETQYF. CDR3 nucleotides: TGTGCCAGCAGCCCCGGGGGACAGCAGCTCCAAGAGACCCAGTACTTC.

There are a few counts of this clonotype. V gene TRBV7-3 combines with J gene TRBJ1-6, with D possibly matching TRBD1 (5 bases). V lost 1 base to trimming and J lost 14 bases, with 21 bases between them. Germline-derived CDR1 and CDR2 are SGHTA and FQGTGA. The CDR3 has 16 amino acids. The CDR3 DNA reads as TGTGCCAGCAGCTTAAGTTTCGGGACGGGGACTGAAGCCCTCCACTTT. It yields the protein CASSLSFGTGTEALHF.

This clonotype was observed a few times. It may be a read error: a sequence one base away is much more abundant. J is TRBJ1-6 and V is TRBV5-1; TRBD1 agrees at 7 bases. The V gene's germline CDR1 is SGHRS and CDR2 YFSETQ. V lost 1 base and J lost 12; bases outside the gene matches: 10. The CDR3 covers 15 residues. CDR3 residues: CASSLSSGTAQPLHF. CDR3 nucleotide sequence: TGCGCCAGCAGCTTGTCCAGCGGGACAGCGCAACCCCTCCACTTT.

This clonotype has only a few counts. The rearrangement joins TRBV4-1 to TRBJ1-5, with 7 bases aligning to TRBD1. The V gene's germline CDR1 is MGHRA and CDR2 YSYEKL. J was trimmed by 7 bases and V by 4 bases; bases with no gene match: 7. The CDR3 runs to 14 residues. CDR3 sequence reads: CASSRQGDRQPQHF. CDR3 sequence (DNA): TGCGCCAGCAGCCGCCAGGGGGACAGACAGCCCCAGCATTTT.

This clonotype was found many times. The gene calls are TRBV20-1 and TRBJ2-1; the D is unclear. The CDR3 is made up of 12 amino acids. V gave up 3 bases and J gave up 5 bases, with 8 bases separating them. CDR1 is DFQATT, CDR2 SNEGSKA, per germline (reference sequence). Here the CDR3 reads CSASNPNNEQFF. The CDR3 nucleotides are TGCAGTGCTAGCAACCCAAACAATGAGCAGTTCTTC.